The present entry profiles one T cell receptor beta chain with its context. The antigen is not known. The data are from a study of identical twins. Germline CDR1 reads DFQATT; CDR2 reads SNEGSKA (reference sequence). The CDR3 runs 13 residues. V gave up 8 bases and J gave up 2 bases, with 14 bases separating them. Study observations and caveats: Diverse VJ usage suggested most zero-insertion clonotypes were not invariant T cells. Abundant cord blood beta clonotypes carried fewer insertions; memory repertoires showed none. Researchers reported excess low generation probability among twin-shared out-of-frame alpha sequences. In beta out-of-frame sequences, the excess sharing between twins was weaker.

TCRdb itself ran the 5' RACE reads through MiXCR, one entry per CDR3 protein. The sample has 250,000 or so distinct CDR3 sequences, about 8.3% seen once; the top ten hold less than 4%. These data were also filed under a second study, of yellow fever vaccine responses in identical twins.

The sequenced material came from CD8+ T cells sorted from blood. This TCR was sampled from a woman aged 18-30 years in good health. The chain employs TRBV20-1 and TRBJ2-3; perhaps TRBD1 as D (5 bases). The chain's CDR3 is CSLSRANTDTQYF. DNA for the CDR3: TGCAGTTTAAGCAGGGCGAACACAGATACGCAGTATTTT.